This T cell receptor (beta chain) is drawn from a study of shared clonotypes between healthy human individuals. Study-level findings and limits: Blood was the only sampled material, and tissue repertoires likely differ.

The method was immunoSEQ multiplex PCR; TCRdb's version includes in-frame clones alone and lacks a portion of them. The repertoire consists of roughly 1,500,000 clones, with approximately 98% occurring once and the leading ten covering roughly 0.45%. CDR1 and CDR2 (germline): SGHTA, FQGNSA. This CDR3 has 12 residues. V lost 2 bases and J lost 7, with 5 bases in between. A note on this clone: Its antigen remains unknown. Within the sample, other DNA sequences also encode this same CDR3.

The TCR sequence derives from a man aged 25-45 years in good health. Material for sequencing was naive CD4+ T cells sorted from blood. Subset given: CD45RA+ positively selected. The rearrangement uses TRBV7-2 and TRBJ1-4, with D tentatively TRBD1 (5 bases). The CDR3 is CASSLRGEKLFF. CDR3 bases: TGTGCCAGCAGCTTAAGGGGTGAAAAACTGTTTTTT.